These 29 T cell receptor beta chains were all obtained from the same sample, sequenced in a study of T-cell memory formation after mild COVID-19. TCRdb recomputed calls from the 5' RACE reads with MiXCR, one row per CDR3 protein. The sample holds about 350,000 distinct CDR3 sequences; about 13% are singletons and the top ten take about 20%. The sample was PBMCs or a T cell subset sorted from them (not recorded which). These TCRs come from a man aged 18 to 30 who had mild COVID-19 (a few samples of this study predate the infection). Cell type and time point are not known.

This clonotype showed up just a few times. V usage is TRBV7-2 and J usage is TRBJ2-1; 14 nucleotides match TRBD2. With 5 bases clipped from V and 9 bases from J, the junction kept 9 bases outside the gene matches. CDR1 is SGHTA, CDR2 FQGNSA, per germline. This CDR3 is 16 amino acids long. The CDR3 DNA sequence: TGTGCCAGCAGCGAGGGGACTAGCGGGGGCGGCGGTGAGCAGTTCTTC. Residues: CASSEGTSGGGGEQFF.

This sequence joins TRBV11-2 and TRBJ1-1; tentatively, D is TRBD1 (5 bases). Trimming stripped 2 bases from V and 10 bases from J, with 14 bases between. The germline gives CDR1 SGHAT, CDR2 FQNNGV. CDR3 length: 13 residues. CDR3 region: CASSLSGGSGAFF. Written as DNA, the CDR3 is TGTGCCAGCAGCTTAAGCGGGGGGAGCGGAGCTTTCTTT.

In its sample, this clonotype was seen a few times. The chain uses TRBV28 and TRBJ2-7, with TRBD1 identical over 9 bases. Germline CDR1 is MDHEN and CDR2 is SYDVKM. This CDR3 region has 14 residues. The ends lost 6 bases at V and 5 bases at J; junction bases unmatched: 8. DNA of the CDR3: TGTGCCAGCAGGCCCGGGACAGGGTCCCACGAGCAGTACGTC. It is translated as CASRPGTGSHEQYV.

The rearrangement links TRBV7-2 to TRBJ2-7; D is possibly TRBD1 (5 bases). CDR1 is SGHTA and CDR2 is FQGNSA in the germline V gene. The V gene lost 5 bases and the J gene lost 2 bases, with 19 bases spanning the gap. The CDR3 covers 16 residues. CDR3 residues: CASSKGIGRGPYEQYF. The CDR3 DNA reads TGTGCCAGCAGCAAGGGGATCGGTCGCGGCCCCTACGAGCAGTACTTC.

The chain uses TRBV20-1 and TRBJ2-7; 8 nucleotides match TRBD1. V lost 0 bases, J lost 4 bases, and 8 bases stayed unmatched. The CDR3 contains 15 residues. Germline V gene sequence: CDR1 DFQATT, CDR2 SNEGSKA (reference sequence). This chain's CDR3 is CSARDPGTGLYEQYF. The CDR3 DNA is TGCAGTGCTAGAGATCCCGGGACAGGCCTATACGAGCAGTACTTC.

The V and J genes are TRBV28 and TRBJ1-5; D gene ambiguous. There are 15 residues in the CDR3. The V and J ends lost 3 bases and 1 base respectively, with 10 bases between them. Germline V gene sequence: CDR1 MDHEN, CDR2 SYDVKM. The CDR3 protein is CASSLVRESNQPQHF. Here the CDR3 DNA reads TGTGCCAGCAGTTTGGTGAGGGAAAGCAATCAGCCCCAGCATTTT.

The V and J genes are TRBV27 and TRBJ1-2; no clear D. Germline values: CDR1 MNHEY, CDR2 SMNVEV (reference sequence). V was cut by 0 bases and J by 8 bases, with 10 bases left in between. The CDR3 loop spans 13 amino acids. The CDR3 sequence is CASSLSMREGYTF. CDR3 DNA sequence: TGTGCCAGCAGTTTATCAATGCGGGAAGGCTACACCTTC.

This clonotype has at least ten counts. This chain uses TRBV5-1 with TRBJ2-1; 9 nucleotides line up with TRBD1. With 1 base clipped from V and 7 bases from J, the junction kept 9 bases outside the gene matches. The CDR3 consists of 16 residues. The V gene's germline CDR1 is SGHRS and CDR2 YFSETQ. DNA of the CDR3: TGCGCCAGCAGCTTGAGAAGGGACAGGGATCGGAATGAGCAGTTCTTC. Residues: CASSLRRDRDRNEQFF.

The chain carries TRBV6-5 and TRBJ2-7, with 10 bases that match TRBD1. The CDR3 runs to 17 residues. Germline V gene lookup returns CDR1 MNHEY and CDR2 SVGAGI. J gave up 9 bases and V 6 bases, and 20 bases lay outside the gene matches. The CDR3 protein is CASSYLYRTGGDTVQYF. The CDR3 nucleotides are TGTGCCAGCAGCTATCTTTATCGGACAGGGGGGGATACTGTGCAGTACTTC.

The rearrangement joins TRBV4-2 to TRBJ1-5; no definite D call. V was cut by 0 bases and J by 5 bases, with 5 bases left in between. The CDR3 has 13 residues. Looked up from germline, CDR1 is LGHNA and CDR2 is YNFKEQ. In nucleotides, the CDR3 is TGTGCCAGCAGCCAAGACGGGTATCAGCCCCAGCATTTT. This encodes CASSQDGYQPQHF.

This clonotype has just a few counts. The V call is TRBV7-8, the J call TRBJ1-1; no firm D call. The V end lost 3 bases, the J end lost 4 bases, and 12 bases lay between the germline ends. The germline V gene encodes CDR1 SGHVS and CDR2 FQNEAQ. The CDR3 runs to 14 residues. The CDR3 bases are TGTGCCAGCAGCTTCGTGGCAGGCGTCACTGAAGCTTTCTTT. Protein: CASSFVAGVTEAFF. The variable domain in full, completed from reference TRBV7-8 and TRBJ1-1, reads GAGVSQSPRYKVAKRGQDVALRCDPISGHVSLFWYQQALGQGPEFLTYFQNEAQLDKSGLPSDRFFAERPEGSVSTLKIQRTQQEDSAVYLCASSFVAGVTEAFFGQGTRLTVV.

The CDR3 sequence is CASSWGGVSGANVLTF. CDR3 DNA sequence: TGCGCCAGCAGCTGGGGTGGCGTTTCTGGGGCCAACGTCCTGACTTTC. J is TRBJ2-6 and V is TRBV5-1; no clear D gene. The CDR3 is 16 amino acids. Germline CDR1 SGHRS, CDR2 YFSETQ. The V and J ends lost 3 bases and 1 base respectively, with 11 bases between them. Full variable domain (outside the CDR3, taken from reference TRBV5-1 and TRBJ2-6): KAGVTQTPRYLIKTRGQQVTLSCSPISGHRSVSWYQQTPGQGLQFLFEYFSETQRNKGNFPGRFSGRQFSNSRSEMNVSTLELGDSALYLCASSWGGVSGANVLTFGAGSRLTVL.

The chain recombines TRBV4-1 with TRBJ1-6, with 7 bases identical to TRBD1. The junction had 7 bases not matched to a gene; V was cut back by 1 base and J by 7 bases. The CDR3 consists of 16 residues. Germline values: CDR1 MGHRA, CDR2 YSYEKL. The CDR3 protein is CASSQGATGANSPLHF. DNA for the CDR3: TGCGCCAGCAGCCAAGGTGCAACAGGGGCCAATTCACCCCTCCACTTT.

This chain links TRBV7-8 with TRBJ1-2; no definite D call. Germline CDR1 is SGHVS and CDR2 is FQNEAQ. V lost 4 bases and J 5 bases, leaving 8 bases between the germline ends. The CDR3 sequence is 12 residues long. In DNA, the CDR3 is TGTGCCAGCAGCTCCTTGGGGTATGGCTACACCTTC. Its protein product is CASSSLGYGYTF. Looking up the rest from reference TRBV7-8 and TRBJ1-2 gives the full variable domain: GAGVSQSPRYKVAKRGQDVALRCDPISGHVSLFWYQQALGQGPEFLTYFQNEAQLDKSGLPSDRFFAERPEGSVSTLKIQRTQQEDSAVYLCASSSLGYGYTFGSGTRLTVV.

This clonotype was counted between two and nine times. The J gene is TRBJ2-7, the V gene TRBV11-1, with D possibly matching TRBD1 (6 bases). The ends were cut back, 2 bases at V and 3 bases at J, with 14 bases in the middle. Germline V lookup: CDR1 SGHAT, CDR2 FQDESV (reference sequence). The CDR3 consists of 15 residues. CDR3 sequence: CASSLFTGPFYEQYF. The DNA for the CDR3 is TGTGCCAGCAGCTTATTCACAGGGCCGTTCTACGAGCAGTACTTC.

The V and J genes are TRBV12-3 or TRBV12-4 and TRBJ2-2, with D hard to call. Trimming shortened V by 6 bases and J by 5 bases, and 13 bases separated the two germline ends. The CDR3 is 14 amino acids. CDR3 loop: CASRVGSITGELFF. CDR3 nucleotide sequence: TGTGCCAGCAGGGTGGGCTCCATAACCGGGGAGCTGTTTTTT.

The chain's CDR3 is CASSTPTGNQPQHF. The CDR3 region has the DNA TGTGCCAGCAGTACCCCGACGGGCAATCAGCCCCAGCATTTT. The V gene is TRBV7-2, the J gene TRBJ1-5; no definite D call. Germline V gene data show CDR1 as SGHTA and CDR2 as FQGNSA. The CDR3 runs 14 residues. The V gene lost 6 bases and the J gene lost 2 bases, with 11 bases spanning the gap.

This clonotype was counted at least ten times. The chain joins TRBV7-2 to TRBJ2-1, with D unclear. The V end lost 3 bases, the J end lost 10 bases, and 10 bases lay between the germline ends. The CDR3 totals 12 residues. Germline CDR1 and CDR2: SGHTA and FQGNSA. CDR3 DNA sequence: TGTGCCAGCAGCTTCGGACGTGTGGAGCAGTTCTTC. As protein: CASSFGRVEQFF. Full variable domain (rest looked up from reference TRBV7-2 and TRBJ2-1): GAGVSQSPSNKVTEKGKDVELRCDPISGHTALYWYRQSLGQGLEFLIYFQGNSAPDKSGLPSDRFSAERTGGSVSTLTIQRTQQEDSAVYLCASSFGRVEQFFGPGTRLTVL.

The CDR3 here is CASSSTWNNEQFF. In DNA, the CDR3 is TGTGCCAGCAGCTCGACGTGGAACAATGAGCAGTTCTTC. The chain joins TRBV7-2 to TRBJ2-1; D gene unclear. Per germline, CDR1 SGHTA and CDR2 FQGNSA. The V end was cut by 4 bases, the J end by 5 bases, with 9 bases between. This CDR3 region has 13 residues.

This clonotype was recorded many times. The chain joins TRBV7-9 to TRBJ2-5, with D hard to call. Trimming took 5 bases from V and 4 from J, leaving 8 bases between them. The germline V gene encodes CDR1 SEHNR and CDR2 FQNEAQ (reference sequence). The CDR3 has 12 residues. The CDR3 DNA reads TGTGCCAGCAGCCCAGTGGGAGAGACCCAGTACTTC. This translates into CASSPVGETQYF.

In this sample, this clonotype turned up a few times. The chain couples TRBV7-2 to TRBJ2-5; D unclear. Germline V gene data show CDR1 as SGHTA and CDR2 as FQGNSA. The CDR3 contains 13 residues. Deletions cut 3 bases from V and 1 base from J, with 6 bases between. Here the CDR3 reads CASSFIVQETQYF. The CDR3 DNA follows: TGTGCCAGCAGCTTTATTGTCCAAGAGACCCAGTACTTC.

This clonotype was found a few times. V usage is TRBV4-1 and J usage is TRBJ2-3; unclear D gene. This CDR3 region has 12 residues. The ends were cut back, 3 bases at V and 2 bases at J, with 3 bases in the middle. CDR1 and CDR2 from the germline V gene are MGHRA and YSYEKL. CDR3 nucleotide sequence: TGCGCCAGCAGCCATACCACAGATACGCAGTATTTT. This translates into CASSHTTDTQYF.

For this clonotype: The junction departs from the called germline gene at one end, perhaps through a read error. V is TRBV4-1 and J is TRBJ1-5; D unclear. CDR3 length equals 14 residues. Germline values: CDR1 MGHRA, CDR2 YSYEKL. The CDR3 is CASTQRQVNQPQHF. The CDR3 nucleotides are TGCGCCAGCACCCAACGTCAGGTCAATCAGCCCCAGCATTTT.

CDR3 DNA: TGTGCCAGCAGTCCTAGCCTATTTCAGCCCCAGCATTTT. It is translated as CASSPSLFQPQHF. The chain combines TRBV12-3 or TRBV12-4 with TRBJ1-5; the D is unclear. This CDR3 is built from 13 residues. V was cut by 5 bases and J by 6 bases, with 11 bases left in between.

The V and J genes are TRBV4-1 and TRBJ2-1, with D unclear. V lost 1 base and J lost 6, with 10 bases in between. Germline CDR1 MGHRA, CDR2 YSYEKL. The CDR3 runs to 14 residues. This chain's CDR3 is CASSQAGISNEQFF. CDR3 in DNA: TGCGCCAGCAGCCAAGCAGGAATCAGCAATGAGCAGTTCTTC.

CDR3 in amino acids: CASSDSLDEAFF. The CDR3 DNA reads TGTGCCAGCAGTGACTCGTTGGATGAAGCTTTCTTT. The rearrangement joins TRBV6-4 to TRBJ1-1, with D uncertain. Trimming took 0 bases from V and 7 from J, leaving 6 bases between them. Looked up from germline, CDR1 is MRHNA and CDR2 is SNTAGT. The CDR3 runs to 12 residues.

Details on this clonotype: A much larger clone is a single base away; this may be a read error. The chain carries TRBV7-6 and TRBJ2-1, with a possible D match to TRBD1 (6 bases). CDR3 length: 14 residues. CDR1 SGHVS and CDR2 FNYEAQ come from the germline V gene. CDR3 DNA sequence: TGTGCCAGCAGCCAGGGGAATACCTACCATGAGCAGTTCTTC. Translating gives CASSQGNTYHEQFF.

The CDR3: CASSKALGRIANYIHNSPLHF. For the CDR3, the DNA is TGCGCCAGCAGCAAAGCACTAGGCCGAATTGCCAATTATATCCATAATTCACCCCTCCACTTT. J is TRBJ1-6 and V is TRBV4-3, with D uncertain. CDR1 is LGHNA, CDR2 YSLEER, per germline. Trimming left V 5 bases short and J 5 bases short, with 31 bases between. The CDR3 is made up of 21 amino acids.

The J gene is TRBJ1-5, the V gene TRBV7-2; weak D call: TRBD1 (6 bases). This CDR3 is 15 amino acids long. The V gene's germline CDR1 is SGHTA and CDR2 FQGNSA. The V gene lost 5 bases and the J gene lost 2 bases, with 13 bases spanning the gap. DNA for the CDR3: TGTGCCAGCAGCCCCGCGGGGGGCGGCAATCAGCCCCAGCATTTT. This gives the protein CASSPAGGGNQPQHF.